This T cell receptor beta chain was sequenced in a study of early T cells in non-severe SARS-CoV-2 infection. TCRdb called the 5' RACE reads again in MiXCR, with one record for every CDR3 protein. The top ten hold approximately 5.6% of the sample, which has some 50,000 distinct CDR3 sequences, about 5.2% seen once. The CDR3 runs 13 residues. The germline V gene encodes CDR1 KGHDR and CDR2 SFDVKD. V was trimmed by 3 bases and J by 5 bases, leaving 9 bases between them. Sequences were derived from whole blood, sampled at baseline. This rearrangement joins TRBV24-1 to TRBJ2-5, with D possibly being TRBD1 (5 bases). The receptor was isolated from an adult who was a healthcare worker with PCR-confirmed SARS-CoV-2 infection or an uninfected control (not recorded which). CDR3 nucleotides: TGTGCCACCAGTGATCGGCCAGGGGAGACCCAGTACTTC. This codes for CATSDRPGETQYF.